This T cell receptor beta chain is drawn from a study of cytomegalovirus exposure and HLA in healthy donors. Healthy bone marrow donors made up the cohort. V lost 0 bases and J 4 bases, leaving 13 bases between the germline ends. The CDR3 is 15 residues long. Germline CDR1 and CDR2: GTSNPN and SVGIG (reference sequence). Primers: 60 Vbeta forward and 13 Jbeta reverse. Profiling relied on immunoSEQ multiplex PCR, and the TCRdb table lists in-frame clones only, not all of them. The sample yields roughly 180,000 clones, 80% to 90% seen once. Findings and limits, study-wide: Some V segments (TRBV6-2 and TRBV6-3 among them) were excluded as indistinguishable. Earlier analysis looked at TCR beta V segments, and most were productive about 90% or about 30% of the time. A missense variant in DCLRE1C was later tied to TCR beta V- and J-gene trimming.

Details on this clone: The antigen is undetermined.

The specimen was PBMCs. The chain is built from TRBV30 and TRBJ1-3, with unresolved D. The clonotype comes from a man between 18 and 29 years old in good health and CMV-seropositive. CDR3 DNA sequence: TGTGCCTGGAGTGTACGAACGGGGTTCGGAAACACCATATATTTT. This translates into CAWSVRTGFGNTIYF.